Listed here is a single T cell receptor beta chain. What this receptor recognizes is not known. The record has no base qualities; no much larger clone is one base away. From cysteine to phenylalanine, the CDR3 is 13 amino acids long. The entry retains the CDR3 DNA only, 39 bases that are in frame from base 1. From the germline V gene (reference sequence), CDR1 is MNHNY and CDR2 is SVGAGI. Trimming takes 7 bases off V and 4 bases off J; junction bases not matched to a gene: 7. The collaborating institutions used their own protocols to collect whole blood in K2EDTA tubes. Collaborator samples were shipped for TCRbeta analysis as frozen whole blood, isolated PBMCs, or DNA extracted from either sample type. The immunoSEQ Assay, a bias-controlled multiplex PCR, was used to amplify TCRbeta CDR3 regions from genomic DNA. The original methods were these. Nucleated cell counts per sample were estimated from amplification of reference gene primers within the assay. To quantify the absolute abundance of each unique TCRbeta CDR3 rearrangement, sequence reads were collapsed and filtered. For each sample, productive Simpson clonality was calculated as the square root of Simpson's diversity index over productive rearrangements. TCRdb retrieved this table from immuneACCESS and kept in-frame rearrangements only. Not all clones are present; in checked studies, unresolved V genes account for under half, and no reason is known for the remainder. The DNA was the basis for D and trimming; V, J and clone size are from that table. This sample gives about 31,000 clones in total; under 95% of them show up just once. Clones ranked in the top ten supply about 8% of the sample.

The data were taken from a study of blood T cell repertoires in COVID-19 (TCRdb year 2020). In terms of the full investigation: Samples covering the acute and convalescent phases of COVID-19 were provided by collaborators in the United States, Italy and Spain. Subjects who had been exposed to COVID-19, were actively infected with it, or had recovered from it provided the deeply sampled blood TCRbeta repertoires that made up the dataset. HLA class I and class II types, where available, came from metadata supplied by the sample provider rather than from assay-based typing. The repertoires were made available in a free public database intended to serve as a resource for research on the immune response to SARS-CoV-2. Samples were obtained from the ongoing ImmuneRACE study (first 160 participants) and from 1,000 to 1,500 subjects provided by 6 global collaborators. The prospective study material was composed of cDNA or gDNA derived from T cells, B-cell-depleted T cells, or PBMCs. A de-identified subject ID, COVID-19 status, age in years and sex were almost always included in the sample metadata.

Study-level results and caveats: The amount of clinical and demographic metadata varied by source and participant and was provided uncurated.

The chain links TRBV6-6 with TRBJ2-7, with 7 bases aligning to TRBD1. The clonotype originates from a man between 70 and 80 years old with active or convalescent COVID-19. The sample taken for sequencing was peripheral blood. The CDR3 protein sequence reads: CASTANRGYEQYF. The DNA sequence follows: TGTGCCAGCACCGCGAACAGGGGTTACGAGCAGTACTTC.